A single sample is the source of the 26 T cell receptor beta chains below, sequenced in a study of identical twins. One entry per CDR3 protein, called by TCRdb with MiXCR from the 5' RACE reads. This repertoire shows some 320,000 distinct CDR3 sequences, roughly an eighth found once; its top ten account for about 7%. This same sample was also part of a study on yellow fever vaccine responses in identical twins.

Sequencing input: CD8+ T cells sorted from blood. The receptors shown here come from a young woman in good health.

In this sample, this clonotype turned up a few times. This rearrangement joins TRBV21-1 to TRBJ2-7; TRBD1 was called by the table and not checked on the DNA. TRBV21-1 is designated a pseudogene. The CDR3 consists of 13 residues. CDR3 sequence: CASSIGGAWEQYF. CDR3 DNA: TGTGCCAGCAGCATTGGGGGCGCTTGGGAGCAGTACTTC.

Ten or more counts support this clonotype. J is TRBJ2-2 and V is TRBV12-3 or TRBV12-4; a weak D match, TRBD2 (6 bases). Trimming took 8 bases from V and 2 from J, leaving 12 bases between them. The CDR3 sequence is 14 residues long. CDR3: CASSGDSNTGELFF. DNA for the CDR3: TGTGCCAGCTCTGGGGACTCAAACACCGGGGAGCTGTTTTTT.

This clonotype occurred many times. J is TRBJ2-3 and V is TRBV12-3 or TRBV12-4; 11 nucleotides align to TRBD2. This CDR3 has 17 amino acids. J lost 6 bases, V lost 0 bases, and 8 bases had no gene match. The CDR3 is CASSLALAGAWRDTQYF. CDR3 sequence (DNA): TGTGCCAGCAGTTTAGCACTAGCGGGAGCCTGGAGGGATACGCAGTATTTT.

This clonotype was counted between two and nine times. The rearrangement joins TRBV29-1 to TRBJ1-3; unclear D gene. V lost 3 bases to trimming and J lost 0 bases, with 9 bases between them. CDR3 size: 14 residues. CDR1 and CDR2 (germline): SQVTM, ANQGSEA. The CDR3 DNA reads TGCAGCGTTGATCCCGACACCTCTGGAAACACCATATATTTT. This sequence encodes CSVDPDTSGNTIYF.

The CDR3: CASSCVERRAYEQYV. CDR3 bases: TGTGCCAGCAGTTGCGTGGAGCGGCGGGCCTACGAGCAGTACGTC. This chain connects TRBV27 to TRBJ2-7, with TRBD2 as a possible D gene (5 bases). The V and J ends lost 4 bases and 2 bases respectively, with 15 bases between them. CDR1 and CDR2 from the germline V gene are MNHEY and SMNVEV (reference sequence). The CDR3 is 15 residues long.

This clonotype has more than one count but fewer than ten. This sequence joins TRBV29-1 and TRBJ2-2; D call uncertain. Between the trimmed V and J ends, which lost 6 bases and 2 bases, there was a span of 7 bases. From germline, CDR1 is SQVTM and CDR2 ANQGSEA. The CDR3 extends over 12 amino acids. The CDR3 sequence is CSVLTNTGELFF. The CDR3, as DNA: TGCAGCGTGCTCACCAACACCGGGGAGCTGTTTTTT.

The rearrangement joins TRBV5-1 to TRBJ2-3; D unresolved. The germline V gene has CDR1 SGHRS and CDR2 YFSETQ. V shed 0 bases and J shed 1 base, with 9 bases lying between them. The CDR3 contains 15 residues. The CDR3 nucleotides are TGCGCCAGCAGCTTGGAGGGCGTGGGCACAGATACGCAGTATTTT. Residues: CASSLEGVGTDTQYF.

This clonotype has only a few counts. This rearrangement joins TRBV29-1 to TRBJ2-3; the D is unclear. The germline V gene has CDR1 SQVTM and CDR2 ANQGSEA. Between the trimmed V and J ends, which lost 6 bases and 3 bases, there was a span of 4 bases. The CDR3 length is 10 residues. Here the CDR3 DNA reads TGCAGCGTGTTTACAGATACGCAGTATTTT. Protein product: CSVFTDTQYF.

This chain joins TRBV4-1 and TRBJ2-2; a possible D gene is TRBD1 (5 bases). The germline gives CDR1 MGHRA, CDR2 YSYEKL. V was trimmed by 3 bases and J by 3 bases, leaving 11 bases between them. The CDR3 length is 15 residues. CDR3 amino acids: CASSHRQSDTGELFF. The DNA for the CDR3 is TGCGCCAGCAGCCATCGACAGAGTGACACCGGGGAGCTGTTTTTT.

This clonotype appeared a few times. J is TRBJ2-1 and V is TRBV12-3 or TRBV12-4, with D unclear. Trimming stripped 5 bases from V and 4 bases from J, with 9 bases between. The CDR3 is 13 amino acids. CDR3 nucleotides: TGTGCCAGCAGTCCCCACGGATACAATGAGCAGTTCTTC. Protein: CASSPHGYNEQFF.

This clonotype was observed a few times. The rearrangement links TRBV24-1 to TRBJ2-2; the match to TRBD2 covers 9 bases. The V gene end was trimmed by 1 base and the J gene end by 6 bases; junction bases not matched to a gene: 14. This CDR3 is 19 amino acids long. CDR1 KGHDR and CDR2 SFDVKD come from the germline V gene. This chain's CDR3 is CATSDFRMEAGGPPGELFF. CDR3 in DNA: TGTGCCACCAGTGATTTCCGAATGGAAGCGGGAGGTCCCCCCGGGGAGCTGTTTTTT.

In its sample, this clonotype was seen many times. The chain has TRBV7-8 and TRBJ2-1; D gene uncertain. V was cut by 1 base and J by 4 bases, with 14 bases left in between. CDR3 length equals 16 residues. The germline CDR1 and CDR2 sequences are SGHVS and FQNEAQ. For the CDR3, the DNA is TGTGCCAGCAGCTTAGAAGATTACGGCACTTACAATGAGCAGTTCTTC. The encoded protein is CASSLEDYGTYNEQFF.

In its sample, this clonotype was seen many times. This chain links TRBV12-3 or TRBV12-4 with TRBJ1-1; no firm D call. The CDR3 is 11 amino acids. Trimming cost V 3 bases and J 11 bases, with 10 bases left between them. The CDR3 reads CASSFGLEAFF. The CDR3, as DNA: TGTGCCAGCAGTTTCGGACTTGAGGCTTTCTTT.

This chain uses TRBV13 with TRBJ2-3; 15 bases map to TRBD2. Germline V CDR1 and CDR2: PRHDT, FYEKMQ (reference sequence). V gave up 4 bases and J gave up 2 bases; unmatched junction bases: 4. The CDR3 has 17 residues. The CDR3 reads CASSSGLAGGVTDTQYF. In DNA form, the CDR3 reads TGTGCCAGCAGCTCGGGACTAGCGGGGGGCGTCACAGATACGCAGTATTTT.

This clonotype was seen only a few times. V usage is TRBV7-9 and J usage is TRBJ1-1; D gene ambiguous. This CDR3 has 12 residues. The V gene lost 5 bases and the J gene lost 6 bases, with 10 bases spanning the gap. In germline, CDR1 is SEHNR, CDR2 FQNEAQ (reference sequence). CDR3 in DNA: TGTGCCAGCAGCGGTCGGACCCCTGAAGCTTTCTTT. The encoded protein is CASSGRTPEAFF.

This clonotype was observed a few times. The V call is TRBV4-1, the J call TRBJ1-2, with D hard to call. Germline CDR1 and CDR2: MGHRA and YSYEKL. V lost 1 base, J lost 8 bases, and 17 bases lay in between. This CDR3 region has 15 residues. CDR3 coding DNA: TGCGCCAGCAGCCAAGGGCAGGCGAGTTACGGGGGCTACACCTTC. Translated, it gives CASSQGQASYGGYTF.

This sequence joins TRBV11-1 and TRBJ2-6; D is undetermined. The V gene lost 1 base and the J gene lost 0 bases, with 13 bases spanning the gap. Per the germline V gene, CDR1 is SGHAT and CDR2 is FQDESV (reference sequence). The CDR3 consists of 18 residues. DNA for the CDR3: TGTGCCAGCAGCTTAGTCCAGGAATTTTACTCTGGGGCCAACGTCCTGACTTTC. It is translated as CASSLVQEFYSGANVLTF.

This clonotype was counted a few times. J is TRBJ2-7 and V is TRBV28, with 10 bases lining up with TRBD2. Germline CDR1 and CDR2: MDHEN and SYDVKM. The CDR3 sequence is 15 residues long. After removal of 6 bases from V and 2 bases from J, the junction contained 7 bases not matched to a gene. The CDR3 spells CASRTVTSGTYEQYF. The CDR3 bases are TGTGCCAGCAGGACAGTTACTAGCGGGACCTACGAGCAGTACTTC.

This clonotype was observed a few times. The V and J genes are TRBV9 and TRBJ1-6; D remains ambiguous. V was trimmed by 5 bases and J by 7 bases, leaving 7 bases between them. CDR1 SGDLS and CDR2 YYNGEE come from the germline V gene. The CDR3 totals 12 residues. CDR3 loop: CASRVKNSPLHF. The CDR3 DNA follows: TGTGCCAGCAGGGTAAAAAATTCACCCCTCCACTTT.

This sequence joins TRBV7-2 and TRBJ2-1, with 7 bases lining up with TRBD1. Trimming removed 5 bases from V and 7 bases from J; junction bases left unmatched: 11. This CDR3 has 15 residues. The germline CDR1 and CDR2 sequences are SGHTA and FQGNSA. The CDR3 nucleotides are TGTGCCAGCAGCCCTACAGGGGTCGGTGGGAATGAGCAGTTCTTC. Translating it yields CASSPTGVGGNEQFF.

CDR3 sequence: CASMGREETQYF. CDR3 in DNA: TGTGCCAGTATGGGCAGGGAAGAGACCCAGTACTTC. The chain couples TRBV19 to TRBJ2-5; the D gene is possibly TRBD1 (5 bases). The germline gives CDR1 LNHDA, CDR2 SQIVND (reference sequence). CDR3 size: 12 residues. Deletions cut 7 bases from V and 3 bases from J, with 9 bases between.

As concerns this clonotype: This may be a read error, as it is one base from a much larger clone. CDR3 nucleotides: TGTGCCTGCAGCTTACCGCCGGGACAGAACACTGAAGCTTTCTTT. Translating gives CACSLPPGQNTEAFF. The chain joins TRBV7-9 to TRBJ1-1, with D perhaps matching TRBD1 (6 bases). The CDR3 runs to 15 residues. Germline lookup yields CDR1 SEHNR and CDR2 FQNEAQ (reference sequence). The full variable domain, with the rest looked up from reference TRBV7-9 and TRBJ1-1, is DTGVSQNPRHKITKRGQNVTFRCDPISEHNRLYWYRQTLGQGPEFLTYFQNEAQLEKSRLLSDRFSAERPKGSFSTLEIQRTEQGDSAMYLCACSLPPGQNTEAFFGQGTRLTVV.

V and J are TRBV5-1 and TRBJ2-5; maybe TRBD1 (6 bases). Trimming cost V 6 bases and J 5 bases, with 17 bases left between them. CDR3 length equals 14 residues. Germline lookup yields CDR1 SGHRS and CDR2 YFSETQ. CDR3 bases: TGCGCCAGCAACAACCAGGGGAACGGGGAGACCCAGTACTTC. Amino acid sequence: CASNNQGNGETQYF.

The chain carries TRBV7-6 and TRBJ2-3; 10 bases map to TRBD2. CDR1 SGHVS and CDR2 FNYEAQ come from the germline V gene. J gave up 4 bases and V 5 bases, and 12 bases lay outside the gene matches. This CDR3 has 17 residues. The chain's CDR3 is CASSLVGLAGVPDTQYF. The CDR3 region has the DNA TGTGCCAGCAGCCTCGTGGGGCTAGCGGGAGTCCCAGATACGCAGTATTTT.

About this clonotype itself: Compared with germline, one end of the junction differs, possibly owing to a read error. V and J are TRBV12-3 or TRBV12-4 and TRBJ2-2, with TRBD1 identical over 7 bases. The CDR3 extends over 16 amino acids. CDR3 in DNA: TGTACCAGCAGTTCATCCAGGGGGTGGTTCGCCGGGGAGCTGTTTTTT. It is translated as CTSSSSRGWFAGELFF.

J is TRBJ2-1 and V is TRBV11-1, with TRBD2 matching 12 bases. V dropped 3 bases and J dropped 0; count of bases not matched to a gene: 9. Germline values: CDR1 SGHAT, CDR2 FQDESV (reference sequence). This CDR3 is 19 amino acids long. The CDR3 region is CASSFGTSGPSRSYNEQFF. The CDR3 DNA reads TGTGCCAGCAGCTTTGGGACTAGCGGGCCCTCCCGCTCCTACAATGAGCAGTTCTTC. Filled out from reference TRBV11-1 and TRBJ2-1, the complete variable domain reads EAEVAQSPRYKITEKSQAVAFWCDPISGHATLYWYRQILGQGPELLVQFQDESVVDDSQLPKDRFSAERLKGVDSTLKIQPAELGDSAMYLCASSFGTSGPSRSYNEQFFGPGTRLTVL.